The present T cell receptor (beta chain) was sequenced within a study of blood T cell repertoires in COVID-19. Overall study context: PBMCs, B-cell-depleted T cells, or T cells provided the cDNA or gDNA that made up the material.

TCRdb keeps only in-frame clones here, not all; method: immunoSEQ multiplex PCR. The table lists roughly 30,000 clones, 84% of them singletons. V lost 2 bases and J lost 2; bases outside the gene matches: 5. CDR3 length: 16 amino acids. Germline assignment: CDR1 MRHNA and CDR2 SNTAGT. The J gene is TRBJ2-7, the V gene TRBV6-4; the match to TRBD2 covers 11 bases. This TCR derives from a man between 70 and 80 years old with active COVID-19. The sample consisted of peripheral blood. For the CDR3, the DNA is TGTGCCAGCAGTGACCCCGTGACTAGCGGGACCTACGAGCAGTACTTC. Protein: CASSDPVTSGTYEQYF.